This T cell receptor (beta chain) was sequenced for a study of T cells in Graves' hyperthyroidism and ophthalmopathy. This clonotype has a count of ten or more. TCR beta CDR3 regions were amplified from RNA transcripts. The HTBI primer set drove a first-round RT-PCR of the TCR CDR3. TCRdb re-called the multiplex PCR reads through MiXCR, storing one row per CDR3 protein. The data hold fewer than 750,000 distinct CDR3 sequences, with roughly 15% observed a single time. Germline V gene data show CDR1 as GTSNPN and CDR2 as SVGIG (reference sequence). The CDR3 runs to 13 residues. Trimming stripped 1 base from V and 0 bases from J, with 6 bases between. A patient was excluded if there was uncontrolled infection, other autoimmune disease, pregnancy or lactation.

The chain links TRBV30 to TRBJ1-1; D not resolved. The clonotype originates from a woman aged 45-65 years with Graves' ophthalmopathy. The material sequenced was blood. The CDR3 coding sequence is TGTGCCTGGAGTGAGGGCCTGAACACTGAAGCTTTCTTT. Residues: CAWSEGLNTEAFF.